A selection of T cell receptor beta chains follows, all from one sample in a study of CD8 T cells in ankylosing spondylitis. From the 5' RACE reads, TCRdb called clonotypes with MiXCR, one entry per CDR3 protein. Of 700,000 or so distinct CDR3 sequences listed, 15% to 20% are singletons. The sample consisted of blood, either unsorted or a sorted T cell fraction (not recorded which). The receptors stem from a male donor with ankylosing spondylitis. Both conserved end residues are part of each CDR3. A D gene is named only where the DNA matches it firmly. Only some rows state a clone size, as once, few, many or a class for expanded clones.

D gene: .; V gene: TRBV20-1; J gene: TRBJ2-3; clone size: .; CDR3 DNA: TGCAGTGCTAGATCGGATTCAGATACGCAGTATTTT; CDR3 protein: CSARSDSDTQYF
D gene: TRBD2; V gene: TRBV12-3/TRBV12-4; J gene: TRBJ2-1; clone size: few; CDR3 DNA: TGTGCCAGCAGTTTAGCGCTCACTAGCGGGAGGATGGACAATGAGCAGTTCTTC; CDR3 protein: CASSLALTSGRMDNEQFF
D gene: .; V gene: TRBV15; J gene: TRBJ2-1; clone size: .; CDR3 DNA: TGTGCCACCAGCAGACCTGCCCCCTCCTCACCTAGCTCCTACAATGAGCAGTTCTTC; CDR3 protein: CATSRPAPSSPSSYNEQFF
D gene: TRBD2; V gene: TRBV11-2; J gene: TRBJ2-1; clone size: .; CDR3 DNA: TGTGCCAGCAGCTTAACGGGACTAGCGGGAGGGGTTGAGCAGTTCTTC; CDR3 protein: CASSLTGLAGGVEQFF
D gene: .; V gene: TRBV20-1; J gene: TRBJ2-3; clone size: few; CDR3 DNA: TGCAGTGCTAAGTCGAGCGGTAGCACAGATACGCAGTATTTT; CDR3 protein: CSAKSSGSTDTQYF
D gene: TRBD1; V gene: TRBV7-9; J gene: TRBJ2-2; clone size: .; CDR3 DNA: TGTGCCAGCAGCTCACGACAGGGGGCTGGCGGGGAGCTGTTTTTT; CDR3 protein: CASSSRQGAGGELFF
D gene: TRBD1; V gene: TRBV19; J gene: TRBJ1-2; clone size: .; CDR3 DNA: TGTGCCAGTACCCAGACAGGGGTAGTCTATGGCTACACCTTC; CDR3 protein: CASTQTGVVYGYTF
D gene: .; V gene: TRBV20-1; J gene: TRBJ1-2; clone size: few; CDR3 DNA: TGCAGTGCTAGAGGGTGGGCTGGCTACACCTTC; CDR3 protein: CSARGWAGYTF
D gene: .; V gene: TRBV7-9; J gene: TRBJ1-1; clone size: few; CDR3 DNA: TGTGCCAGCAGCTTACCCATCGGGACAAAGGGTTCTGAAGCTTTCTTT; CDR3 protein: CASSLPIGTKGSEAFF
D gene: .; V gene: TRBV20-1; J gene: TRBJ1-1; clone size: .; CDR3 DNA: TGCAGTGCTAGAGCTAGGGGCAAGAACACTGAAGCTTTCTTT; CDR3 protein: CSARARGKNTEAFF
D gene: .; V gene: TRBV20-1; J gene: TRBJ2-2; clone size: .; CDR3 DNA: TGCAGTGCTAGAGAAGGGGGGAGTAATTCCGGGGAGCTGTTTTTT; CDR3 protein: CSAREGGSNSGELFF
D gene: TRBD2; V gene: TRBV12-3/TRBV12-4; J gene: TRBJ2-5; clone size: many; CDR3 DNA: TGTGCCAGCAGTCCTAGGACTAGCGGGGGTGAGACCCAGTACTTC; CDR3 protein: CASSPRTSGGETQYF
D gene: .; V gene: TRBV7-8; J gene: TRBJ1-6; clone size: few; CDR3 DNA: TGTGCCAGCAGCTTAGCTTGGGACACAGGGTTCTATAATTCACCCCTCCACTTT; CDR3 protein: CASSLAWDTGFYNSPLHF
D gene: .; V gene: TRBV30; J gene: TRBJ2-3; clone size: .; CDR3 DNA: TGTGCCTGGAGTGGTTTCACAGATACGCAGTATTTT; CDR3 protein: CAWSGFTDTQYF
D gene: .; V gene: TRBV28; J gene: TRBJ1-1; clone size: once; CDR3 DNA: TGTGCCAGCTCACAGGCTGAAGCTTTTTTT; CDR3 protein: CASSQAEAFF
D gene: .; V gene: TRBV20-1; J gene: TRBJ2-3; clone size: few; CDR3 DNA: TGCAGTGCTAGAGATGAGCGGGGCACAGATACGCAGTATTTT; CDR3 protein: CSARDERGTDTQYF
D gene: TRBD1; V gene: TRBV6-1; J gene: TRBJ2-2; clone size: many; CDR3 DNA: TGTGCCAGCAGAGCACCTGACAGGGAAACCGGGGAGCTGTTTTTT; CDR3 protein: CASRAPDRETGELFF
D gene: .; V gene: TRBV12-3/TRBV12-4; J gene: TRBJ1-1; clone size: .; CDR3 DNA: TGTGCCAGCAGCCGCGGACAGCCGCCACGGGCTTTCTTT; CDR3 protein: CASSRGQPPRAFF
D gene: .; V gene: TRBV7-6; J gene: TRBJ1-3; clone size: .; CDR3 DNA: TGTGCCTCTCAGGAGTGGTCGTCTGGAAACACCATATATTTT; CDR3 protein: CASQEWSSGNTIYF
D gene: .; V gene: TRBV27; J gene: TRBJ2-2; clone size: few; CDR3 DNA: TGTGCCAGCAGTTTGGGCGTTTTCGGGGAGCTGTTTTTT; CDR3 protein: CASSLGVFGELFF
D gene: TRBD1; V gene: TRBV11-2; J gene: TRBJ2-2; clone size: .; CDR3 DNA: TGTGCCAGCAGGCACCGGGACAGCCGAGGAGGGGAGCTGTTTTTT; CDR3 protein: CASRHRDSRGGELFF
D gene: TRBD2; V gene: TRBV20-1; J gene: TRBJ2-7; clone size: .; CDR3 DNA: TGCAGTGTTCGAGGACTAGTGGGTGGCGAGCAGTACTTC; CDR3 protein: CSVRGLVGGEQYF
D gene: TRBD1; V gene: TRBV6-1; J gene: TRBJ1-2; clone size: .; CDR3 DNA: TGTGCCAGCAGTCCAGGACAGGGACTCATGGATTACACCTTC; CDR3 protein: CASSPGQGLMDYTF
D gene: .; V gene: TRBV7-9; J gene: TRBJ1-2; clone size: many; CDR3 DNA: TGTGCCAGCAGCTCATTACCAGGGCGTGGCTACACCTTC; CDR3 protein: CASSSLPGRGYTF
D gene: TRBD1; V gene: TRBV18; J gene: TRBJ2-7; clone size: .; CDR3 DNA: TGTGCCAGCTCACCACGACAGGGGCTCGGAGGGTACGAGCAGTACTTC; CDR3 protein: CASSPRQGLGGYEQYF
D gene: TRBD1; V gene: TRBV12-3/TRBV12-4; J gene: TRBJ1-3; clone size: few; CDR3 DNA: TGTGCCAGCAGTCGCGGGACAGGGTTTTTCCGCGACTCTGGAAACACCATATATTTT; CDR3 protein: CASSRGTGFFRDSGNTIYF
D gene: TRBD1; V gene: TRBV5-1; J gene: TRBJ2-2; clone size: .; CDR3 DNA: TGCGCCAGCAGCCGACAGGGGATGGCGAACACCGGGGAGCTGTTTTTT; CDR3 protein: CASSRQGMANTGELFF
D gene: .; V gene: TRBV19; J gene: TRBJ1-1; clone size: few; CDR3 DNA: TGTGCCAGTAGTTGGGCGTACACTGAAGCTTTCTTT; CDR3 protein: CASSWAYTEAFF
D gene: .; V gene: TRBV9; J gene: TRBJ1-2; clone size: few; CDR3 DNA: TGTGCCAGCAGCGCCGCGGGCCCTCGAGGCTACACCTTC; CDR3 protein: CASSAAGPRGYTF
D gene: .; V gene: TRBV11-2; J gene: TRBJ1-2; clone size: .; CDR3 DNA: TGTGCCAGCAGTCCTGTCCGCGGGAAGCACTATGGCTACACCTTC; CDR3 protein: CASSPVRGKHYGYTF
D gene: .; V gene: TRBV20-1; J gene: TRBJ2-5; clone size: .; CDR3 DNA: TGCAGTGCCCCCGACCTGGGTGGGACCCAGTACTTC; CDR3 protein: CSAPDLGGTQYF
D gene: .; V gene: TRBV2; J gene: TRBJ1-2; clone size: once; CDR3 DNA: TGTGCCAGCAGTCCTTTGGGGGGGGACGACTATGGCTACACCTTC; CDR3 protein: CASSPLGGDDYGYTF
D gene: TRBD1; V gene: TRBV20-1; J gene: TRBJ2-3; clone size: .; CDR3 DNA: TGCAGTGCTAGGACAGGGGGTTACAGCACAGATACGCAGTATTTT; CDR3 protein: CSARTGGYSTDTQYF
D gene: .; V gene: TRBV29-1; J gene: TRBJ1-1; clone size: .; CDR3 DNA: TGCAGCGTTGCCCATACTAGGGGGGGAACTGAAGCTTTCTTT; CDR3 protein: CSVAHTRGGTEAFF
D gene: .; V gene: TRBV28; J gene: TRBJ2-1; clone size: .; CDR3 DNA: TGTGCCAGCAGTCCGGCGGGATTAAGTATCAGCTCCTACAATGAGCAGTTCTTC; CDR3 protein: CASSPAGLSISSYNEQFF
D gene: .; V gene: TRBV10-3; J gene: TRBJ1-1; clone size: .; CDR3 DNA: TGTGCCATCCGGGGGGACGTGAGGACTGAAGCTTTCTTT; CDR3 protein: CAIRGDVRTEAFF
D gene: .; V gene: TRBV12-3/TRBV12-4; J gene: TRBJ1-3; clone size: many; CDR3 DNA: TGTGCCAGCAGCCCCCCCGGGAGTGGAAACACCATATATTTT; CDR3 protein: CASSPPGSGNTIYF
D gene: TRBD2; V gene: TRBV20-1; J gene: TRBJ2-2; clone size: few; CDR3 DNA: TGCAGTGCTCTGCTAGCGGAAGGCACCGGGGAGCTGTTTTTT; CDR3 protein: CSALLAEGTGELFF
D gene: .; V gene: TRBV5-6; J gene: TRBJ1-1; clone size: few; CDR3 DNA: TGTGCCAGCAGCTCGGAAATGGAAACCGGGAACACTGAAGCTTTCTTT; CDR3 protein: CASSSEMETGNTEAFF
D gene: .; V gene: TRBV18; J gene: TRBJ2-7; clone size: once; CDR3 DNA: TGTGCCAGCTCACCCGGGACGCCTCAGAGCTCCTACGAGCAGTACTTC; CDR3 protein: CASSPGTPQSSYEQYF
D gene: .; V gene: TRBV19; J gene: TRBJ2-7; clone size: few; CDR3 DNA: TGTGCCAGTAGTATAACGGCCGGGTTCGCCGAGCAGTACTTC; CDR3 protein: CASSITAGFAEQYF
D gene: .; V gene: TRBV7-9; J gene: TRBJ2-5; clone size: many; CDR3 DNA: TGTGCCAGCAGCTTAGCCGACGGGAACCAAGAGACCCAGTACTTC; CDR3 protein: CASSLADGNQETQYF
D gene: .; V gene: TRBV7-9; J gene: TRBJ2-3; clone size: .; CDR3 DNA: TGTGCCAGCAGCTCTGCCGGGGTCACAGATACGCAGTATTTT; CDR3 protein: CASSSAGVTDTQYF
D gene: TRBD2; V gene: TRBV9; J gene: TRBJ2-1; clone size: few; CDR3 DNA: TGTGCCAGCAGCGGGTCCCTAGCGGGTCCCAATGAGCAGTTCTTC; CDR3 protein: CASSGSLAGPNEQFF
D gene: .; V gene: TRBV12-3/TRBV12-4; J gene: TRBJ2-3; clone size: .; CDR3 DNA: TGTGCCAGCAGGCTAGCACTTAGCACAGATACGCAGTATTTT; CDR3 protein: CASRLALSTDTQYF
D gene: TRBD2; V gene: TRBV29-1; J gene: TRBJ2-5; clone size: .; CDR3 DNA: TGCAGCGTTGACCTAGCGGGGGAGGAGACCCAGTACTTC; CDR3 protein: CSVDLAGEETQYF
D gene: .; V gene: TRBV2; J gene: TRBJ2-1; clone size: .; CDR3 DNA: TGTGCCAGCAGTGAAGGAATCAGGGGTGGCAATGAGCAGTTCTTC; CDR3 protein: CASSEGIRGGNEQFF
D gene: .; V gene: TRBV2; J gene: TRBJ1-2; clone size: .; CDR3 DNA: TGTGCCAGCAGTGACCCGGTTAACCTGGGGGGCTACACCTTC; CDR3 protein: CASSDPVNLGGYTF
D gene: .; V gene: TRBV12-3/TRBV12-4; J gene: TRBJ1-2; clone size: .; CDR3 DNA: TGTGCCAGCAAGTCGGGGGCGACTGGCTACACCTTC; CDR3 protein: CASKSGATGYTF
D gene: .; V gene: TRBV5-1; J gene: TRBJ2-1; clone size: once; CDR3 DNA: TGCGCCAGCAGCTTGGAGGCAGGGTTAAATGAGCAGTTCTTC; CDR3 protein: CASSLEAGLNEQFF
D gene: .; V gene: TRBV12-3/TRBV12-4; J gene: TRBJ2-1; clone size: .; CDR3 DNA: TGTGCCAGCAGTTTCTCCAGAGACGAGCAGTTCTTC; CDR3 protein: CASSFSRDEQFF
D gene: .; V gene: TRBV4-3; J gene: TRBJ2-7; clone size: .; CDR3 DNA: TGCGCCAGCAGCCAAGATAGTGGGAGTGCCTACGAGCAGTACTTC; CDR3 protein: CASSQDSGSAYEQYF